Sequencing of this TCR beta chain was carried out in a study of CD8 T cells in Susac syndrome. CDR1 and CDR2 (germline): SGHAT, FQDESV (reference sequence). The CDR3 runs 13 residues. Trimming took off 7 bases at V and 2 bases at J, with 11 bases between the two ends. The authors reverse transcribed about 0.5 to 1 ug RNA with random hexamers. It was immunoSEQ multiplex PCR that amplified TCR beta CDR3 across 54 Vbeta and 13 Jbeta. TCRdb recomputed calls from the immunoSEQ multiplex PCR reads with MiXCR, one row per CDR3 protein. The sample lists roughly 120,000 distinct CDR3 sequences; roughly 94% were seen once.

The sample was CD4+ T cells from PBMCs. This TCR was recovered from a human donor in good health. The chain uses TRBV11-1 and TRBJ2-5; D not certain. CDR3 sequence reads: CASTRSKQETQYF. The CDR3 DNA sequence: TGTGCCAGCACGCGGAGCAAGCAAGAGACCCAGTACTTC.